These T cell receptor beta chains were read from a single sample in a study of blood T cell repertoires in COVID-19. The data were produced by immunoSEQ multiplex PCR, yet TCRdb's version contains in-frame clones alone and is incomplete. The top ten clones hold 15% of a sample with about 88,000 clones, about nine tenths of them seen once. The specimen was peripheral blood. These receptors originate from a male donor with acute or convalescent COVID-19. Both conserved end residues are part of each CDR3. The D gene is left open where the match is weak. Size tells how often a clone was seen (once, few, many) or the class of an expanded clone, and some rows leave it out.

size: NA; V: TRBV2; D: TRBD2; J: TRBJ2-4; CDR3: CASSEGLAVNIQYF; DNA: TGTGCCAGCAGTGAAGGGCTAGCGGTAAACATTCAGTACTTC
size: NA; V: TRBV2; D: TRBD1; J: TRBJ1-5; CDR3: CASRLGQRNQPQHF; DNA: TGTGCCAGCAGGTTGGGACAGCGCAATCAGCCCCAGCATTTT
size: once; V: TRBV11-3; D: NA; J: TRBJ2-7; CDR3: CASSLSRVDEQYF; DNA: TGTGCCAGCAGCTTATCCAGGGTAGACGAGCAGTACTTC
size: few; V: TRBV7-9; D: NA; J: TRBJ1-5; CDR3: CASSFTGGSNQPQHF; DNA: TGTGCCAGCAGCTTTACGGGGGGATCAAATCAGCCCCAGCATTTT
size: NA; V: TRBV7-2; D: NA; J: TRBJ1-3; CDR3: CASSLQPDGGSSGNTIYF; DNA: TGTGCCAGCAGCTTGCAGCCGGACGGAGGAAGCTCTGGAAACACCATATATTTT
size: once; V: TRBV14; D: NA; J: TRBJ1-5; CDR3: CASSQDRNQPQHF; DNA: TGTGCCAGCAGCCAAGATCGGAATCAGCCCCAGCATTTT
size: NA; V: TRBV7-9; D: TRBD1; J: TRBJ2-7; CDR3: CASSFGTGASYEQYF; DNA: TGTGCCAGCAGCTTTGGGACAGGCGCTTCCTACGAGCAGTACTTC
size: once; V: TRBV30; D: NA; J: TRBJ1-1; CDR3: CAWIVVGGMNTEAFF; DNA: TGTGCCTGGATCGTTGTCGGGGGAATGAACACTGAAGCTTTCTTT
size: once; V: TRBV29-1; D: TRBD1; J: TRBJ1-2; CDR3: CSVEDWGTDYGYTF; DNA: TGCAGCGTTGAAGATTGGGGGACAGACTATGGCTACACCTTC
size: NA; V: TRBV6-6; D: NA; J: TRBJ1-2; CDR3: CASSYSNRGYTF; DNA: TGTGCCAGCAGTTATTCCAACAGGGGCTACACCTTC
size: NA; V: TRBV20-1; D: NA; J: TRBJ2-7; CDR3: CSAKAVNEQYF; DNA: TGCAGTGCTAAAGCCGTTAACGAGCAGTACTTC
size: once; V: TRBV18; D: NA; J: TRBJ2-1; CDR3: CASSLGASAHVDEQFF; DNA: TGTGCCAGCTCACTCGGGGCTAGCGCCCATGTGGATGAGCAGTTCTTC
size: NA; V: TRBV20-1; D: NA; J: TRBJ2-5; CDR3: CTPGQGETQYF; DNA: TGCACTCCTGGACAAGGGGAGACCCAGTACTTC
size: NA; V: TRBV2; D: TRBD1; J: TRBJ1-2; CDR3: CASSAGQGANYGYTF; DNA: TGTGCCAGCAGTGCAGGACAGGGAGCTAACTATGGCTACACCTTC
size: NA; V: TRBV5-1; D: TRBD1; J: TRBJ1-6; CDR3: CASSARQGGDSPLHF; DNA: TGCGCCAGCAGCGCCCGACAGGGCGGCGATTCACCCCTCCACTTT
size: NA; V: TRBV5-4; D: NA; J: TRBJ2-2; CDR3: CASTRTAGVTGELFF; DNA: TGTGCCAGCACGCGAACCGCCGGGGTCACCGGGGAGCTGTTTTTT
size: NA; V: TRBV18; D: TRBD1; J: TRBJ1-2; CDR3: CASSTQTGIGYGYTF; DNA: TGTGCCAGCTCGACGCAGACAGGGATTGGCTATGGCTACACCTTC